This TCR beta chain was captured in a study of T-cell reconstitution after alpha-beta-depleted transplantation in children. V lost 0 bases and J lost 0, with 13 bases in between. CDR3 length: 16 amino acids. Germline lookup yields CDR1 SGHKS and CDR2 YYEKEE (reference sequence). Unique molecular identifiers tagged the TCRbeta library. TCRdb fed the PCR reads into MiXCR, producing one record per CDR3 protein. The data contain some 530,000 distinct CDR3 sequences, around 13% of them singletons. The specimen was PBMCs from the stem cell graft donor, collected from the stem cell graft. This TCR derives from a human donor who donated a stem cell graft to a child with combined immunodeficiency. The rearrangement links TRBV5-5 to TRBJ2-7; D might be TRBD1 or TRBD2, each matching 5 bases. CDR3 coding DNA: TGTGCCAGCAGCTTGGATGGGACCGCCAGCTCCTACGAGCAGTACTTC. Translating it yields CASSLDGTASSYEQYF.